This T cell receptor beta chain derives from a study of blood T cell repertoires in COVID-19. Looking at the study overall: COVID-19 samples collected from the United States, Italy and Spain covered acute and convalescent phases.

This table comes from immunoSEQ multiplex PCR, and its TCRdb copy is limited to in-frame clones, with some not included. The sample includes fewer than 300,000 clones, 81% seen only once; the top ten take 2.5% to 3%. Trimming removed 7 bases at V and 8 bases at J, with 12 bases between. Germline V gene data show CDR1 as MGHDK and CDR2 as SYGVNS. The CDR3 is made up of 13 amino acids. This chain joins TRBV25-1 and TRBJ1-6, with D hard to call. Sample: peripheral blood. This clonotype originated in a woman aged 55-75 years with active or convalescent COVID-19. The CDR3 reads CASTPRSDSPLHF. CDR3 nucleotides: TGTGCCAGCACGCCCCGGTCGGATTCACCCCTCCACTTT.